These 29 T cell receptor beta chains were sequenced from one sample in a study of blood T cell repertoires in COVID-19. TCRdb keeps only in-frame clones here, not all; method: immunoSEQ multiplex PCR. The profile covers 30,000 to 40,000 clones, with around 90% appearing a single time and 6.3% taken by the ten largest. The sample was peripheral blood. These receptors originate from a human donor in a cohort sampled during active COVID-19.

This clone was observed once. The gene calls are TRBV2 and TRBJ1-2; TRBD1 agrees at 7 bases. The CDR3 has 13 residues. Losses at the gene ends were 5 bases for V and 3 bases for J; bases not matched to a gene: 3. Looked up from germline, CDR1 is SNHLY and CDR2 is FYNNEI. CDR3 protein: CASSSQGDYGYTF. As DNA, the CDR3 is TGTGCCAGCAGTTCTCAGGGGGACTATGGCTACACCTTC.

The chain recombines TRBV27 with TRBJ2-7; D is uncertain. The CDR3 covers 13 residues. Germline CDR1 and CDR2: MNHEY and SMNVEV (reference sequence). Trimming shortened V by 0 bases and J by 5 bases, and 8 bases separated the two germline ends. This chain's CDR3 is CASSLSTTNEQYF. CDR3 bases: TGTGCCAGCAGTTTATCCACTACTAACGAGCAGTACTTC.

In nucleotides, the CDR3 is TGTGCCACCTCCGGATTGGGGGGTGAGCAGTTCTTC. Translated, it gives CATSGLGGEQFF. The chain is built from TRBV24-1 and TRBJ2-1, with a tentative D call TRBD2 (6 bases). The CDR3 contains 12 residues. Trimming removed 9 bases from V and 9 bases from J, with 14 bases in between. The germline CDR1 and CDR2 sequences are KGHDR and SFDVKD.

In this sample, this clone turned up a few times. The CDR3 region is CASRQLAGGSETQYF. The CDR3 bases are TGTGCCAGCAGGCAACTTGCGGGGGGGTCGGAGACCCAGTACTTC. V and J are TRBV6-5 and TRBJ2-5; 9 nucleotides agree with TRBD2. Germline trimming cut 6 bases from V and 5 bases from J; bases unmatched to any gene: 10. The CDR3 covers 15 residues. Germline-derived CDR1 and CDR2 are MNHEY and SVGAGI.

CDR3 protein: CASRHEAGYYNEQFF. For the CDR3, the DNA is TGTGCCAGCAGACACGAGGCGGGCTACTACAATGAGCAGTTCTTC. The chain is built from TRBV6-5 and TRBJ2-1; D might be TRBD2 (5 bases). The CDR3 totals 15 residues. Germline CDR1 MNHEY, CDR2 SVGAGI. V shed 6 bases and J shed 3 bases, with 15 bases lying between them.

The rearrangement links TRBV7-9 to TRBJ1-1, with a weak D call TRBD1 (5 bases). The V gene lost 0 bases and the J gene lost 3 bases, with 14 bases spanning the gap. CDR3 length: 16 residues. Germline V lookup: CDR1 SEHNR, CDR2 FQNEAQ (reference sequence). The CDR3 coding sequence is TGTGCCAGCAGCTTAGCGTCCAGGGAGGAGTACACTGAAGCTTTCTTT. Translation gives CASSLASREEYTEAFF.

V gene TRBV28 combines with J gene TRBJ1-6; D is possibly TRBD1 (5 bases). Trimming took 4 bases from V and 11 from J, leaving 9 bases between them. Germline V gives CDR1 MDHEN, CDR2 SYDVKM. The CDR3 has 12 amino acids. The CDR3 DNA reads as TGTGCCAGCAGTTCCGGACACGCACCCCTCCACTTT. The encoded protein is CASSSGHAPLHF.

This chain connects TRBV27 to TRBJ2-1, with a weak D call TRBD2 (5 bases). The CDR3 loop spans 14 amino acids. CDR1 MNHEY and CDR2 SMNVEV come from the germline V gene (reference sequence). Trimming left V 6 bases short and J 0 bases short, with 9 bases between. In nucleotides, the CDR3 is TGTGCCAGCAGACCGGGGTTCTCCTACAATGAGCAGTTCTTC. Its translation is CASRPGFSYNEQFF.

V is TRBV4-3 and J is TRBJ2-5; a weak D match, TRBD2 (5 bases). V was pared by 0 bases and J by 5 bases, with 16 bases between. The CDR3 extends over 16 amino acids. Germline V gives CDR1 LGHNA, CDR2 YSLEER. For the CDR3, the DNA is TGCGCCAGCAGCCAAGACTACCGGGCCCGCGGGGAGACCCAGTACTTC. Residues: CASSQDYRARGETQYF.

The chain joins TRBV19 to TRBJ1-5; tentative D call: TRBD1 (5 bases). With 4 bases removed from V and 6 bases from J, the gap between germline ends came to 13 bases. The CDR3 runs 14 residues. From germline, CDR1 is LNHDA and CDR2 SQIVND (reference sequence). In DNA form, the CDR3 reads TGTGCCAGTAGTACCAGGGACTTGGGTCAGCCCCAGCATTTT. The encoded protein is CASSTRDLGQPQHF.

The rearrangement joins TRBV7-8 to TRBJ2-2, with TRBD1 as a possible D gene (5 bases). The CDR3 is made up of 13 amino acids. CDR1 SGHVS and CDR2 FQNEAQ come from the germline V gene. The germline V and J ends were trimmed by 6 bases and 5 bases, with 10 bases remaining between them. CDR3 DNA sequence: TGTGCCAGCAGGTTTCCAGGGACCGGGGAGCTGTTTTTT. This codes for CASRFPGTGELFF.

This clone occurred a few times. DNA for the CDR3: TGCAGCGTGGGAGGACTAGCGGTGGTGGGCGAGCAGTACTTC. Amino acid sequence: CSVGGLAVVGEQYF. The rearrangement links TRBV29-1 to TRBJ2-7; 10 positions agree with TRBD2. The CDR3 is 14 residues long. Germline loops: CDR1 SQVTM, CDR2 ANQGSEA. Trimming cost V 6 bases and J 6 bases; bases outside gene matches: 11.

This sequence joins TRBV6-5 and TRBJ2-7; 8 bases match TRBD1. The CDR3 runs to 14 residues. The germline CDR1 and CDR2 sequences are MNHEY and SVGAGI. V was pared by 6 bases and J by 3 bases, with 7 bases of the junction left unmatched. CDR3 amino acids: CASRLQGQGYEQYF. In DNA form, the CDR3 reads TGTGCCAGCAGATTACAAGGACAGGGCTACGAGCAGTACTTC.

V and J are TRBV6-2 or TRBV6-3 and TRBJ2-3; D might be TRBD2 (5 bases). The CDR3 contains 17 residues. The germline V and J ends were trimmed by 4 bases and 5 bases, with 22 bases remaining between them. CDR1 is MNHEY and CDR2 is SVGEGT in the germline V gene. The DNA of the CDR3 is TGTGCCAGCAGTTCTAGCAGCGGAAACCCCAATATAGATACGCAGTATTTT. It translates to CASSSSSGNPNIDTQYF.

This chain links TRBV29-1 with TRBJ1-2, with 7 positions matching TRBD1. CDR3 length: 12 amino acids. V was clipped by 6 bases and J by 3 bases; unmatched bases: 4. CDR1 and CDR2 (germline): SQVTM, ANQGSEA. For the CDR3, the DNA is TGCAGCGTCTACGACAGGGACTATGGCTACACCTTC. Encoded protein: CSVYDRDYGYTF.

The chain employs TRBV7-2 and TRBJ2-5, with D unclear. The length of the CDR3 is 15 residues. Trimming cost V 5 bases and J 2 bases, with 15 bases left between them. Germline CDR1 is SGHTA and CDR2 is FQGNSA. CDR3 sequence: CASSTDRLRQETQYF. The DNA for the CDR3 is TGTGCCAGCAGCACAGACCGCTTACGGCAAGAGACCCAGTACTTC. Looking up the rest from reference TRBV7-2 and TRBJ2-5 gives the full variable domain: GAGVSQSPSNKVTEKGKDVELRCDPISGHTALYWYRQSLGQGLEFLIYFQGNSAPDKSGLPSDRFSAERTGGSVSTLTIQRTQQEDSAVYLCASSTDRLRQETQYFGPGTRLLVL.

This chain links TRBV7-9 with TRBJ2-5; possible D gene TRBD2, 5 bases. The V gene lost 5 bases and the J gene lost 2 bases, with 9 bases spanning the gap. The CDR3 length is 13 residues. Germline CDR1 and CDR2: SEHNR and FQNEAQ (reference sequence). The CDR3 DNA reads TGTGCCAGCAGCCGAGGGCATCAAGAGACCCAGTACTTC. Translating gives CASSRGHQETQYF.

The rearrangement uses TRBV11-1 and TRBJ2-6, with D possibly matching TRBD1 (6 bases). Trimming removed 7 bases from V and 4 bases from J, with 14 bases in between. Germline V gene data show CDR1 as SGHAT and CDR2 as FQDESV (reference sequence). CDR3 length equals 15 residues. CDR3 sequence (DNA): TGTGCCAGCATCCCCACAGGGCCGGGGGCCAACGTCCTGACTTTC. Encoded protein: CASIPTGPGANVLTF.

The rearrangement uses TRBV6-1 and TRBJ2-1, with D unclear. The CDR3 has 14 amino acids. Germline CDR1 MNHNS, CDR2 SASEGT. Trimming took 1 base from V and 4 from J, leaving 8 bases between them. CDR3 residues: CASSEGSRYNEQFF. CDR3 DNA: TGTGCCAGCAGTGAAGGATCTAGATACAATGAGCAGTTCTTC.

This rearrangement joins TRBV9 to TRBJ2-3; D remains unclear. V shed 0 bases and J shed 2 bases, with 7 bases lying between them. The CDR3 is 14 residues long. CDR1 is SGDLS, CDR2 YYNGEE, per germline. CDR3 in amino acids: CASSVASLTDTQYF. The DNA for the CDR3 is TGTGCCAGCAGCGTAGCTTCCCTCACAGATACGCAGTATTTT.

The J gene is TRBJ2-3, the V gene TRBV5-5; D gene ambiguous. This CDR3 comprises 13 residues. V lost 1 base to trimming and J lost 5 bases, with 8 bases between them. Germline V gene sequence: CDR1 SGHKS, CDR2 YYEKEE (reference sequence). CDR3 residues: CASSLFPLDTQYF. CDR3 sequence (DNA): TGTGCCAGCAGCTTGTTTCCCTTAGATACGCAGTATTTT.

The chain links TRBV19 to TRBJ2-1; the match to TRBD1 covers 8 bases. V lost 5 bases to trimming and J lost 6 bases; unmatched junction nucleotides: 9. This CDR3 has 15 residues. The V gene's germline CDR1 is LNHDA and CDR2 SQIVND (reference sequence). Written as DNA, the CDR3 is TGTGCCAGTAGTCCCGGGACAGGTCCCCCCAATGAGCAGTTCTTC. It yields the protein CASSPGTGPPNEQFF. Full variable domain (missing parts from reference TRBV19 and TRBJ2-1): DGGITQSPKYLFRKEGQNVTLSCEQNLNHDAMYWYRQDPGQGLRLIYYSQIVNDFQKGDIAEGYSVSREKKESFPLTVTSAQKNPTAFYLCASSPGTGPPNEQFFGPGTRLTVL.

The chain uses TRBV28 and TRBJ2-5; unclear D gene. The CDR3 runs 14 residues. Germline V gene lookup returns CDR1 MDHEN and CDR2 SYDVKM. V gave up 6 bases and J gave up 3 bases, with 14 bases separating them. The CDR3 sequence: CASSPAGIKETQYF. DNA of the CDR3: TGTGCCAGCAGCCCCGCCGGTATCAAAGAGACCCAGTACTTC.

CDR3 nucleotides: TGTGCCAGCTCACCCCTCCCGGGACAGACTTCGGGTGAAGCTTTCTTT. This translates into CASSPLPGQTSGEAFF. V is TRBV18 and J is TRBJ1-1, with 7 positions matching TRBD1. The CDR3 length is 16 residues. The V gene's germline CDR1 is KGHSH and CDR2 LQKENI. Germline trimming cut 3 bases from V and 7 bases from J; bases unmatched to any gene: 14. The variable domain in full, with the rest retrieved from reference TRBV18 and TRBJ1-1, is NAGVMQNPRHLVRRRGQEARLRCSPMKGHSHVYWYRQLPEEGLKFMVYLQKENIIDESGMPKERFSAEFPKEGPSILRIQQVVRGDSAAYFCASSPLPGQTSGEAFFGQGTRLTVV.

V gene TRBV4-3 combines with J gene TRBJ1-1; D is possibly TRBD1 (6 bases). Germline lookup yields CDR1 LGHNA and CDR2 YSLEER. With 1 base removed from V and 7 bases from J, the gap between germline ends came to 10 bases. This CDR3 has 13 residues. The CDR3 DNA sequence: TGCGCCAGCAGCCAAGCGGGCAGGGGTGAAGCTTTCTTT. The encoded protein is CASSQAGRGEAFF.

This chain uses TRBV27 with TRBJ2-5; D is perhaps TRBD1 (6 bases). Germline V gene data show CDR1 as MNHEY and CDR2 as SMNVEV (reference sequence). V was cut by 5 bases and J by 1 base, with 11 bases left in between. This CDR3 spans 14 amino acids. The CDR3 DNA sequence: TGTGCCAGCAGTAGTACAGGGTTCCAAGAGACCCAGTACTTC. It encodes CASSSTGFQETQYF.

The CDR3 region is CASRDRGHGYTF. DNA for the CDR3: TGTGCCAGTAGGGACAGGGGGCATGGCTACACCTTC. The rearrangement joins TRBV19 to TRBJ1-2; TRBD1 aligns across 11 bases. Looked up from germline, CDR1 is LNHDA and CDR2 is SQIVND (reference sequence). The CDR3 is made up of 12 amino acids. V dropped 6 bases and J dropped 6; count of bases not matched to a gene: 0.

This chain links TRBV7-6 with TRBJ2-6, with 10 nucleotides matching TRBD2. Per germline, CDR1 SGHVS and CDR2 FNYEAQ. Trimming at V came to 5 bases and at J to 2 bases, leaving 9 bases not matched to a gene. The CDR3 has 18 residues. The CDR3 sequence: CASSELTSGITGANVLTF. The CDR3 DNA reads as TGTGCCAGCAGCGAATTAACTAGCGGGATTACTGGGGCCAACGTCCTGACTTTC.

This chain joins TRBV7-9 and TRBJ2-2, with 8 bases aligning to TRBD1. The CDR3 is made up of 15 amino acids. Germline V CDR1 and CDR2: SEHNR, FQNEAQ (reference sequence). V dropped 5 bases and J dropped 5; count of bases not matched to a gene: 7. As DNA, the CDR3 is TGTGCCAGCAGCGCGGACAGGGCTTATACCGGGGAGCTGTTTTTT. This sequence encodes CASSADRAYTGELFF.